This T cell receptor beta chain was observed in a study of T cell responses to AZD1222 COVID-19 vaccine. On this clone: Its matching antigen is unknown.

Study outcomes and limitations: Females made up more of the donors, who were largely white British, and clonal diversity may have come out too low. Sampled repertoires all dated from after the peak T cell response.

Libraries were prepared by immunoSEQ multiplex PCR; TCRdb keeps only in-frame clonotypes and omits some of them. The table has fewer than 110,000 clones, roughly 87% seen once. V was pared by 5 bases and J by 3 bases, with 10 bases between. The CDR3 is 14 residues long. Germline CDR1 reads SEHNR; CDR2 reads FQNEAQ (reference sequence). This clonotype originated in an adult in good health. The gene calls are TRBV7-9 and TRBJ2-2; weak D call: TRBD1 (6 bases). Sequencing used peripheral blood, obtained on day 0 of AZD1222 vaccination. This CDR3 reads CASSEQGYTGELFF. Here the CDR3 DNA reads TGTGCCAGCAGCGAACAGGGCTACACCGGGGAGCTGTTTTTT.